The 27 T cell receptor beta chains given below trace back to one sample, sequenced in a study of OX40 agonist ivuxolimab in advanced cancers. Generated by immunoSEQ multiplex PCR, the TCRdb table keeps only in-frame clones and is missing some. The sample shows some 46,000 clones, 70% to 80% of them seen only once. Sequencing was performed on CD4+ or CD8+ T cells sorted from blood, taken in a trial of the OX40 agonist ivuxolimab. Source of these receptors: an adult with an advanced solid tumor such as melanoma, head and neck, liver or kidney cancer.

The rearrangement uses TRBV7-3 and TRBJ2-1; perhaps TRBD2 as D (6 bases). The CDR3 covers 16 residues. The V end was cut by 2 bases, the J end by 2 bases, with 13 bases between. From germline, CDR1 is SGHTA and CDR2 FQGTGA. In DNA, the CDR3 is TGTGCCAGCAGCTTAGGTCCGGGAGTTACCTACAATGAGCAGTTCTTC. Translating gives CASSLGPGVTYNEQFF. Drawing the rest from reference TRBV7-3 and TRBJ2-1, the complete variable domain is GAGVSQTPSNKVTEKGKYVELRCDPISGHTALYWYRQSLGQGPEFLIYFQGTGAADDSGLPNDRFFAVRPEGSVSTLKIQRTERGDSAVYLCASSLGPGVTYNEQFFGPGTRLTVL.

The V call is TRBV27, the J call TRBJ2-2; 7 bases fit TRBD2. Germline V gene sequence: CDR1 MNHEY, CDR2 SMNVEV (reference sequence). This CDR3 is built from 17 residues. The junction had 10 bases not matched to a gene; V was cut back by 5 bases and J by 1 base. CDR3 sequence (DNA): TGTGCCAGCAGTCAACCCCCGGGGAGGGAGAACACCGGGGAGCTGTTTTTT. Translated, it gives CASSQPPGRENTGELFF.

The rearrangement uses TRBV2 and TRBJ1-1, with 8 bases identical to TRBD1. CDR1 SNHLY and CDR2 FYNNEI come from the germline V gene. There are 14 residues in the CDR3. V dropped 8 bases and J dropped 6; count of bases not matched to a gene: 11. The CDR3 bases are TGTGCCAGCTCTAGGCAGGGGGCAGTCGCTGAAGCTTTCTTT. Translated, it gives CASSRQGAVAEAFF. The variable domain in full, completed from reference TRBV2 and TRBJ1-1, reads EPEVTQTPSHQVTQMGQEVILRCVPISNHLYFYWYRQILGQKVEFLVSFYNNEISEKSEIFDDQFSVERPDGSNFTLKIRSTKLEDSAMYFCASSRQGAVAEAFFGQGTRLTVV.

The chain recombines TRBV6-5 with TRBJ1-1; no reliable D call. Germline V gene lookup returns CDR1 MNHEY and CDR2 SVGAGI. CDR3 length: 14 amino acids. V was shortened by 0 bases and J by 2 bases, with 7 bases between the two germline ends. The CDR3: CASSYSTGNTEAFF. In nucleotides, the CDR3 is TGTGCCAGCAGTTACTCGACCGGTAACACTGAAGCTTTCTTT.

The chain uses TRBV18 and TRBJ2-2; D unresolved. V was trimmed by 4 bases and J by 4 bases, leaving 10 bases between them. The CDR3 sequence is 14 residues long. Germline V gene lookup returns CDR1 KGHSH and CDR2 LQKENI. The CDR3 is CASSQGYGTGELFF. Written as DNA, the CDR3 is TGTGCCAGCTCACAAGGATATGGCACCGGGGAGCTGTTTTTT.

The V and J genes are TRBV6-5 and TRBJ2-3; 10 bases align to TRBD2. V dropped 6 bases and J dropped 5; count of bases not matched to a gene: 5. The germline V gene has CDR1 MNHEY and CDR2 SVGAGI. This CDR3 contains 14 residues. The CDR3 sequence is CASRLAGVIDTQYF. The CDR3 coding sequence is TGTGCCAGCAGGCTAGCGGGAGTAATAGATACGCAGTATTTT.

This sequence joins TRBV9 and TRBJ2-1; TRBD1 might be the D (9 bases). This CDR3 is built from 20 residues. Germline V gene lookup returns CDR1 SGDLS and CDR2 YYNGEE. The germline V and J ends were trimmed by 0 bases and 5 bases, with 27 bases remaining between them. Written as DNA, the CDR3 is TGTGCCAGCAGCGTAGACCCTCTTGGAATAGCGGGACAGGGAGACAATGAGCAGTTCTTC. This codes for CASSVDPLGIAGQGDNEQFF.

The V and J genes are TRBV7-2 and TRBJ1-1; D is possibly TRBD1 (5 bases). V lost 1 base to trimming and J lost 6 bases, with 9 bases between them. This CDR3 region has 13 residues. Germline V lookup: CDR1 SGHTA, CDR2 FQGNSA. The CDR3 loop reads CASSLGWGAEAFF. The CDR3, as DNA: TGTGCCAGCAGCTTAGGGTGGGGGGCTGAAGCTTTCTTT. The whole variable domain, remainder taken from reference TRBV7-2 and TRBJ1-1, is GAGVSQSPSNKVTEKGKDVELRCDPISGHTALYWYRQSLGQGLEFLIYFQGNSAPDKSGLPSDRFSAERTGGSVSTLTIQRTQQEDSAVYLCASSLGWGAEAFFGQGTRLTVV.

The CDR3 nucleotides are TGCGCCAGCAGCTTGGGAAGGGGTTTTCGGTCCTACGAGCAGTACTTC. It is translated as CASSLGRGFRSYEQYF. The chain uses TRBV5-1 and TRBJ2-7, with D possibly matching TRBD1 (5 bases). The CDR3 spans 16 residues. Germline V lookup: CDR1 SGHRS, CDR2 YFSETQ. Trimming left V 0 bases short and J 1 base short, with 14 bases between.

This clone was seen a single time. The chain couples TRBV11-3 to TRBJ2-6; 7 nucleotides line up with TRBD2. Germline V lookup: CDR1 SGHNT, CDR2 YENEEA. The length of the CDR3 is 14 residues. Germline trimming cut 5 bases from V and 12 bases from J; bases unmatched to any gene: 10. The CDR3, as DNA: TGTGCCAGCAGCCCGGGGACGGGAGGTAGCGTCCTGACTTTC. It codes for CASSPGTGGSVLTF.

The rearrangement links TRBV6-1 to TRBJ2-1; TRBD2 matches at 10 bases. The CDR3 totals 17 residues. Germline trimming cut 2 bases from V and 7 bases from J; bases unmatched to any gene: 11. The germline CDR1 and CDR2 sequences are MNHNS and SASEGT. CDR3 coding DNA: TGTGCCAGCAGTGAATGGGGCGCTAGCGGGAGCAAAAATGAGCAGTTCTTC. Translating it yields CASSEWGASGSKNEQFF.

Points on this clone: Just one base apart from a much larger clone, this may be a read error. The chain has TRBV13 and TRBJ1-1, with D maybe TRBD1 (5 bases). The V end lost 5 bases, the J end lost 4 bases, and 11 bases lay between the germline ends. CDR3 length: 13 amino acids. The germline V gene has CDR1 PRHDT and CDR2 FYEKMQ (reference sequence). The CDR3 nucleotides read TGTGCCAGCAGCCGGGGGGTTGGCACTGAAGCTTTCTTT. Protein product: CASSRGVGTEAFF.

This chain links TRBV18 with TRBJ2-5; D gene unclear. The CDR3 loop spans 14 amino acids. The V gene lost 3 bases and the J gene lost 1 base, with 9 bases spanning the gap. Germline V gene data show CDR1 as KGHSH and CDR2 as LQKENI. The DNA of the CDR3 is TGTGCCAGCTCACCTAGAGCAGGCCAAGAGACCCAGTACTTC. Protein: CASSPRAGQETQYF.

This clone was counted once. The chain recombines TRBV5-4 with TRBJ1-6; the D is unclear. This CDR3 is built from 15 residues. Germline loops: CDR1 SGHNT, CDR2 YYREEE (reference sequence). Trimming pared 3 bases from V and 6 bases from J, leaving 13 bases between. The CDR3 loop is CASSSDRTANSPLHF. The DNA of the CDR3 is TGTGCCAGCAGCTCAGACCGGACGGCTAATTCACCCCTCCACTTT.

The CDR3 DNA reads as TGTGCCAGCAGTCGGACAGATACGCAGTATTTT. As protein: CASSRTDTQYF. The chain joins TRBV5-6 to TRBJ2-3, with unresolved D. The CDR3 has 11 amino acids. V lost 5 bases and J lost 3, with 4 bases in between. CDR1 is SGHDT and CDR2 is YYEEEE in the germline V gene.

The V call is TRBV18, the J call TRBJ1-2; 7 nucleotides match TRBD1. The CDR3 consists of 16 residues. Trimming took 2 bases from V and 2 from J; bases not matched to a gene: 8. Per the germline V gene, CDR1 is KGHSH and CDR2 is LQKENI. The CDR3 loop is CASSPIGTARNYGYTF. The CDR3, as DNA: TGTGCCAGCTCACCAATCGGGACAGCAAGGAACTATGGCTACACCTTC.

The chain has TRBV29-1 and TRBJ1-2; 8 positions match TRBD1. Germline V gene sequence: CDR1 SQVTM, CDR2 ANQGSEA. Trimming took 5 bases from V and 3 from J; bases not matched to a gene: 5. This CDR3 comprises 13 residues. CDR3 sequence (DNA): TGCAGCGTTCGACAGGGGCAGGACTATGGCTACACCTTC. The encoded protein is CSVRQGQDYGYTF.

The V call is TRBV7-8, the J call TRBJ1-2, with no clear D. Trimming took off 5 bases at V and 4 bases at J, with 17 bases between the two ends. Germline CDR1 SGHVS, CDR2 FQNEAQ. CDR3 length: 15 residues. For the CDR3, the DNA is TGTGCCAGCAGCGACCGGGATCCGGACCTCTATGGCTACACCTTC. Its translation is CASSDRDPDLYGYTF.

The V and J genes are TRBV15 and TRBJ2-1; D uncertain. Germline V lookup: CDR1 LNHNV, CDR2 YYDKDF (reference sequence). The length of the CDR3 is 12 residues. V was clipped by 2 bases and J by 12 bases, with 11 bases between them. The CDR3 is CATSRYTSWQFF. DNA of the CDR3: TGTGCCACCAGCAGATACACGTCATGGCAGTTCTTC.

The chain has TRBV27 and TRBJ2-7; TRBD1 aligns across 12 bases. Losses at the gene ends were 6 bases for V and 9 bases for J; bases not matched to a gene: 9. The CDR3 extends over 14 amino acids. The germline V gene encodes CDR1 MNHEY and CDR2 SMNVEV (reference sequence). The DNA for the CDR3 is TGTGCCAGCAGGCGGGGGACAGGGGGCACTTGGCAGTACTTC. Protein: CASRRGTGGTWQYF.

The J gene is TRBJ1-4, the V gene TRBV7-9; no reliable D call. With 4 bases removed from V and 8 bases from J, the gap between germline ends came to 8 bases. The length of the CDR3 is 12 residues. Germline V gene sequence: CDR1 SEHNR, CDR2 FQNEAQ (reference sequence). The CDR3 region has the DNA TGTGCCAGCAGCTCCGGCGGCGAAAAACTGTTTTTT. Amino acids: CASSSGGEKLFF.

Within the sample, this clone is medium-sized. The chain recombines TRBV4-3 with TRBJ1-3; 9 nucleotides agree with TRBD1. Germline lookup yields CDR1 LGHNA and CDR2 YSLEER. The V gene end was trimmed by 1 base and the J gene end by 6 bases; junction bases not matched to a gene: 7. The CDR3 spans 16 residues. Here the CDR3 reads CASSQVGGTGSNTIYF. The CDR3 DNA reads as TGCGCCAGCAGCCAAGTTGGCGGGACAGGGTCAAACACCATATATTTT.

The chain employs TRBV11-3 and TRBJ2-5; 7 bases are a match to TRBD2. This CDR3 is built from 14 residues. Germline V CDR1 and CDR2: SGHNT, YENEEA. V gave up 1 base and J gave up 4 bases; unmatched junction bases: 3. This CDR3 reads CASSLASGGETQYF. The CDR3 coding sequence is TGTGCCAGCAGCTTAGCTAGCGGAGGAGAGACCCAGTACTTC.

J is TRBJ1-2 and V is TRBV28; 8 bases align to TRBD1. This CDR3 region has 15 residues. After removal of 2 bases from V and 8 bases from J, the junction contained 10 bases not matched to a gene. Germline V gene data show CDR1 as MDHEN and CDR2 as SYDVKM. The CDR3 protein is CASSLPLGQVSGYTF. CDR3 in DNA: TGTGCCAGCAGTTTACCCCTGGGACAGGTCTCAGGCTACACCTTC.

V gene TRBV27 combines with J gene TRBJ1-3; TRBD1 is a possible D gene (6 bases). V lost 6 bases, J lost 14 bases, and 20 bases lay in between. The CDR3 is made up of 13 amino acids. Germline V CDR1 and CDR2: MNHEY, SMNVEV (reference sequence). The CDR3 coding sequence is TGTGCCAGCAGCCCCGCGGGACACCGAGTCCTATATTTT. This translates into CASSPAGHRVLYF.

The chain recombines TRBV27 with TRBJ2-7; 7 positions match TRBD1. CDR1 and CDR2 from the germline V gene are MNHEY and SMNVEV (reference sequence). J was trimmed by 3 bases and V by 4 bases; bases with no gene match: 18. The CDR3 is made up of 18 amino acids. The CDR3 DNA is TGTGCCAGCAGTTCGCCGGGACAGATTAATGCTGGTCGCTACGAGCAGTACTTC. Its translation is CASSSPGQINAGRYEQYF.

This chain links TRBV29-1 with TRBJ1-1; tentatively, D is TRBD1 (5 bases). Germline V CDR1 and CDR2: SQVTM, ANQGSEA. The CDR3 runs 13 residues. Trimming removed 7 bases from V and 3 bases from J, with 15 bases in between. CDR3 in DNA: TGCAGCGCCGGAGACAGCCTCGACACTGAAGCTTTCTTT. It specifies CSAGDSLDTEAFF.